The rows below give T cell receptor beta chains drawn from one sample of a study of blood T cell repertoires in COVID-19. The table came from immunoSEQ multiplex PCR; TCRdb's copy has only in-frame clones and leaves some out. The repertoire holds about 330,000 clones, with more than 85% as singletons. Material for sequencing was PBMCs or T cells enriched from blood (not recorded which). Source of these receptors: a woman in her thirties who had recovered from COVID-19. Both conserved end residues are part of each CDR3. The D gene is left open where the match is weak. Some rows mark clone size as missing; the rest say once, few, many or name a class of expanded clone.

CASSPGIIAGTDTQYF	TGCGCCAGCAGCCCCGGGATAATAGCGGGCACAGATACGCAGTATTTT	NA	NA	16	TRBV5-1	TRBJ2-3
CASRSGNTGELFF	TGCGCCAGCAGGAGCGGGAACACCGGGGAGCTGTTTTTT	NA	NA	13	TRBV5-1	TRBJ2-2
CASSSDRVSPLHF	TGTGCCAGCAGCTCGGACAGGGTTTCACCCCTCCACTTT	TRBD1	NA	13	TRBV7-3	TRBJ1-6
CASSVGQLSYEQYF	TGTGCCAGCAGCGTAGGACAGCTCTCCTACGAGCAGTACTTC	NA	NA	14	TRBV9	TRBJ2-7
CASGDRDNTEAFF	TGTGCCAGCGGGGACAGGGATAACACTGAAGCTTTCTTT	TRBD1	NA	13	TRBV27	TRBJ1-1
CASSLEWGRYEQYF	TGCGCCAGCAGCTTGGAATGGGGGCGATACGAGCAGTACTTC	NA	NA	14	TRBV5-1	TRBJ2-7
CASRGTSGTGELFF	TGCGCCAGCAGGGGGACTAGCGGGACCGGGGAGCTGTTTTTT	TRBD2	NA	14	TRBV5-1	TRBJ2-2
CASSWGDQPQHF	TGTGCCAGCAGTTGGGGGGATCAGCCCCAGCATTTT	NA	NA	12	TRBV12-3/TRBV12-4	TRBJ1-5
CAWSGGSGTAYNEQFF	TGTGCCTGGAGTGGGGGCTCCGGGACAGCGTACAATGAGCAGTTCTTC	TRBD1	NA	16	TRBV30	TRBJ2-1
CASSFRDGPDRNYGYTF	TGTGCCAGCAGCTTCCGAGATGGGCCCGACCGTAACTATGGCTACACCTTC	NA	NA	17	TRBV7-9	TRBJ1-2
CAIAGGPQETQYF	TGTGCCATCGCGGGAGGGCCCCAAGAGACCCAGTACTTC	TRBD2	NA	13	TRBV27	TRBJ2-5
CASSPRDRIDTGELFF	TGTGCCAGCAGCCCTAGGGACAGAATAGACACCGGGGAGCTGTTTTTT	TRBD1	NA	16	TRBV5-4	TRBJ2-2
CASSEDRGQEKLFF	TGTGCCAGCAGCGAGGACAGGGGCCAGGAAAAACTGTTTTTT	TRBD1	NA	14	TRBV7-6	TRBJ1-4
CSAMGGGSYEQYF	TGCAGCGCCATGGGGGGGGGCTCCTACGAGCAGTACTTC	TRBD2	NA	13	TRBV29-1	TRBJ2-7
CAISDWTSGRGETQYF	TGTGCCATCAGTGACTGGACTAGCGGGAGGGGAGAGACCCAGTACTTC	TRBD2	NA	16	TRBV10-3	TRBJ2-5
CASSRTTTNEKLFF	TGTGCCAGTTCCCGAACAACAACTAATGAAAAACTGTTTTTT	NA	NA	14	TRBV19	TRBJ1-4
CASSIAASLRDGYTF	TGTGCCAGTAGTATCGCCGCCAGCTTGAGGGATGGCTACACCTTC	NA	NA	15	TRBV19	TRBJ1-2
CASSPGVGGLQPQHF	TGTGCCAGCTCACCAGGGGTGGGGGGGCTGCAGCCCCAGCATTTT	NA	NA	15	TRBV18	TRBJ1-5
CASSEPGSEAFF	TGTGCCAGCAGTGAACCAGGGTCTGAAGCTTTCTTT	NA	NA	12	TRBV25-1	TRBJ1-1
CASKSNSGDTQYF	TGTGCCAGCAAATCCAACTCGGGAGATACGCAGTATTTT	NA	few	13	TRBV13	TRBJ2-3